The clone carrying this T cell receptor beta chain was found once. Additional DNA sequences in this sample encode the identical CDR3. The data were taken from a study of blood T cell repertoires in COVID-19. Study-wide context: Sites across the United States, Italy and Spain contributed samples from acute and convalescent COVID-19. In each case, the material was cDNA or gDNA derived from T cells, B-cell-depleted T cells, or PBMCs.

Sequenced by immunoSEQ multiplex PCR; TCRdb stores in-frame clones only, minus some. The sample gives fewer than 300,000 clones, about nine tenths of which show up once; 1.2% is in the top ten. Participants spanned ages roughly 18 to 90 years and resided in fewer than 30 US areas. Cohort placement rested on clinical history that participants reported themselves. There are 14 residues in the CDR3. Per germline, CDR1 SGHTA and CDR2 FQGTGA. The trim removed 3 bases at V and 5 bases at J, leaving 4 bases unmatched. The rearrangement joins TRBV7-3 to TRBJ2-5; TRBD2 matches 9 bases. The sequence derives from a woman aged 35 to 49 with acute COVID-19. The sample was PBMCs or T cells enriched from blood (not recorded which). The CDR3 is CASSFGLAGETQYF. For the CDR3, the DNA is TGTGCCAGCAGCTTTGGGCTAGCGGGGGAGACCCAGTACTTC. The whole variable domain, filled in from reference TRBV7-3 and TRBJ2-5, reads GAGVSQTPSNKVTEKGKYVELRCDPISGHTALYWYRQSLGQGPEFLIYFQGTGAADDSGLPNDRFFAVRPEGSVSTLKIQRTERGDSAVYLCASSFGLAGETQYFGPGTRLLVL.